Following are 24 T cell receptor beta chains from one sample sequenced in a study of shared clonotypes between healthy human individuals. Terminally differentiated effector memory CD45RA+ cells were excluded by CCR7 positive selection of CD45RO-negative cells. Clones were sequenced by immunoSEQ multiplex PCR, and TCRdb holds only the in-frame ones, with some missing. The sample shows hundreds of thousands of clones, roughly 96% of them seen only once. Sequencing was carried out using naive CD8+ T cells sorted from blood. The receptors were gathered from a woman aged 25-40 years in good health.

The chain has TRBV27 and TRBJ2-2; 9 bases are shared with TRBD1. Germline V gene lookup returns CDR1 MNHEY and CDR2 SMNVEV (reference sequence). The CDR3 consists of 14 residues. J lost 4 bases, V lost 6 bases, and 3 bases had no gene match. CDR3 sequence (DNA): TGTGCCAGCAGCGGGACAGGGCCCACCGGGGAGCTGTTTTTT. Its translation: CASSGTGPTGELFF.

This chain uses TRBV11-2 with TRBJ2-1, with D unresolved. In germline, CDR1 is SGHAT, CDR2 FQNNGV. The length of the CDR3 is 14 residues. Trimming removed 2 bases at V and 2 bases at J, with 7 bases between. The CDR3 loop reads CASSLLTAYNEQFF. The CDR3 DNA follows: TGTGCCAGCAGCTTACTCACGGCCTACAATGAGCAGTTCTTC.

CDR3 protein: CASSLPDRANYGYTF. In nucleotides, the CDR3 is TGTGCCAGCAGTTTGCCCGACAGAGCTAACTATGGCTACACCTTC. This chain joins TRBV28 and TRBJ1-2; a weak D match, TRBD1 (5 bases). The V gene lost 3 bases and the J gene lost 0 bases, with 11 bases spanning the gap. Germline V CDR1 and CDR2: MDHEN, SYDVKM. CDR3 size: 15 residues.

This clone was observed once. The chain links TRBV6-1 to TRBJ2-2, with D unresolved. This CDR3 has 14 residues. V lost 6 bases, J lost 1 base, and 9 bases lay in between. Germline-derived CDR1 and CDR2 are MNHNS and SASEGT. CDR3 protein: CASSQQQNTGELFF. The CDR3 DNA is TGTGCCAGCAGCCAACAACAGAACACCGGGGAGCTGTTTTTT.

The gene calls are TRBV4-1 and TRBJ2-1; 16 positions match TRBD2. The CDR3 runs to 20 residues. V lost 1 base, J lost 9 bases, and 15 bases stayed unmatched. Germline-derived CDR1 and CDR2 are MGHRA and YSYEKL. Here the CDR3 reads CASSQAPGLAGGPPGGEQFF. The CDR3 nucleotides read TGCGCCAGCAGCCAAGCCCCGGGACTAGCGGGAGGGCCCCCTGGGGGTGAGCAGTTCTTC.

The sample holds one count of this clone. The chain couples TRBV9 to TRBJ2-2; 9 bases are shared with TRBD2. The junction had 7 bases not matched to a gene; V was cut back by 2 bases and J by 2 bases. This CDR3 comprises 17 residues. CDR1 and CDR2 from the germline V gene are SGDLS and YYNGEE. The CDR3 is CASSVPRLAENTGELFF. In nucleotides, the CDR3 is TGTGCCAGCAGCGTTCCTCGACTAGCGGAAAACACCGGGGAGCTGTTTTTT.

This rearrangement joins TRBV7-6 to TRBJ2-5; D is possibly TRBD1 (5 bases). The J call may be in error: the DNA end matches TRBJ2-7 better. Germline assignment: CDR1 SGHVS and CDR2 FNYEAQ. The CDR3 is 13 amino acids. CDR3 in DNA: TGTGCCAGCAGCTTGACAGCTTCCTACGAGCAGTACTTC. Translating it yields CASSLTASYEQYF.

V gene TRBV4-1 combines with J gene TRBJ2-1; 7 bases match TRBD1. V lost 4 bases to trimming and J lost 8 bases; unmatched junction nucleotides: 8. CDR1 is MGHRA, CDR2 YSYEKL, per germline. The CDR3 covers 14 residues. CDR3: CASSLTGQAYEQFF. CDR3 sequence (DNA): TGCGCCAGCAGCCTGACAGGGCAGGCATATGAGCAGTTCTTC.

This chain uses TRBV5-4 with TRBJ2-1; D may be TRBD2 (5 bases). Germline CDR1 SGHNT, CDR2 YYREEE (reference sequence). V gave up 3 bases and J gave up 10 bases, with 11 bases separating them. The CDR3 sequence is 12 residues long. The chain's CDR3 is CASSSGVREQFF. Here the CDR3 DNA reads TGTGCCAGCAGCTCCGGGGTCAGGGAGCAGTTCTTC.

The chain uses TRBV6-5 and TRBJ2-7, with 7 bases lining up with TRBD1. The CDR3 is 15 amino acids. Trimming took 0 bases from V and 3 from J; bases not matched to a gene: 5. CDR1 is MNHEY, CDR2 SVGAGI, per germline. DNA for the CDR3: TGTGCCAGCAGTTACTCCCGGGACAGAGGCTACGAGCAGTACTTC. Its translation: CASSYSRDRGYEQYF.

The V call is TRBV7-9, the J call TRBJ2-5; TRBD2 might be the D (5 bases). Germline CDR1 and CDR2: SEHNR and FQNEAQ (reference sequence). Trimming cost V 5 bases and J 5 bases, with 21 bases left between them. The length of the CDR3 is 16 residues. The CDR3 DNA reads TGTGCCAGCAGCCACCCGGGATCAAATCCCCCGGAGACCCAGTACTTC. Translated, it gives CASSHPGSNPPETQYF.

This clone was observed once. The rearrangement joins TRBV27 to TRBJ2-7, with unresolved D. The CDR3 has 14 amino acids. V shed 1 base and J shed 7 bases, with 14 bases lying between them. In germline, CDR1 is MNHEY, CDR2 SMNVEV (reference sequence). CDR3 DNA sequence: TGTGCCAGCAGTTTATTAGGCGGCTTGGGAGAGCAGTACTTC. Amino acid sequence: CASSLLGGLGEQYF.

The chain couples TRBV27 to TRBJ2-5; D might be TRBD1 or TRBD2, each matching 7 bases. The CDR3 is 16 amino acids. The V and J ends lost 5 bases and 4 bases respectively, with 20 bases between them. Germline V CDR1 and CDR2: MNHEY, SMNVEV (reference sequence). In DNA, the CDR3 is TGTGCCAGCAGTCCATCTCCCCCAGGGGGGGGAGAGACCCAGTACTTC. As protein: CASSPSPPGGGETQYF.

The rearrangement uses TRBV10-2 and TRBJ2-1, with TRBD1 identical over 8 bases. With 5 bases clipped from V and 4 bases from J, the junction kept 4 bases outside the gene matches. Germline V gene data show CDR1 as WSHSY and CDR2 as SAAADI. This CDR3 region has 14 residues. The CDR3 coding sequence is TGCGCCAGCAGTCAGGGGGCATCATACAATGAGCAGTTCTTC. Translation gives CASSQGASYNEQFF.

This clone was seen a few times. This chain uses TRBV7-8 with TRBJ1-1; no clear D. CDR3 length: 13 residues. With 3 bases removed from V and 8 bases from J, the gap between germline ends came to 13 bases. Germline values: CDR1 SGHVS, CDR2 FQNEAQ. The chain's CDR3 is CASSFVPDAEAFF. CDR3 nucleotides: TGTGCCAGCAGCTTCGTACCGGACGCCGAAGCTTTCTTT. Based on the CDR3 plus reference TRBV7-8 and TRBJ1-1, the full variable domain is GAGVSQSPRYKVAKRGQDVALRCDPISGHVSLFWYQQALGQGPEFLTYFQNEAQLDKSGLPSDRFFAERPEGSVSTLKIQRTQQEDSAVYLCASSFVPDAEAFFGQGTRLTVV.

The chain combines TRBV6-1 with TRBJ1-3, with 7 bases matching TRBD1. V trimming: 8 bases; J trimming: 6 bases; junction bases outside the gene matches: 10. This CDR3 is built from 14 residues. The germline gives CDR1 MNHNS, CDR2 SASEGT. The CDR3 reads CASRDRAQENTIYF. DNA for the CDR3: TGTGCCAGCCGCGACAGGGCTCAGGAAAACACCATATATTTT.

The chain links TRBV7-9 to TRBJ2-1; the D gene could be TRBD1 or TRBD2 (5 bases each). This CDR3 spans 13 amino acids. Germline-derived CDR1 and CDR2 are SEHNR and FQNEAQ (reference sequence). Deletions cut 2 bases from V and 9 bases from J, with 11 bases between. The CDR3: CASSLPGALEQFF. For the CDR3, the DNA is TGTGCCAGCAGCTTACCCGGGGCACTTGAGCAGTTCTTC.

J is TRBJ2-1 and V is TRBV27; TRBD2 matches 8 bases. The V segment lost 5 bases and the J segment 8 bases; nucleotides outside the gene matches: 17. The CDR3 is 17 residues long. CDR1 is MNHEY and CDR2 is SMNVEV in the germline V gene (reference sequence). In DNA form, the CDR3 reads TGTGCCAGCAGTGACAGATGGACTAGCATCTTTATCGATGAGCAGTTCTTC. This sequence encodes CASSDRWTSIFIDEQFF.

This clone was counted only a few times. Other DNA sequences in the sample encode the same CDR3. The chain joins TRBV19 to TRBJ1-1; D uncertain. The CDR3 has 12 residues. Trimming took 3 bases from V and 5 from J, leaving 7 bases between them. Germline lookup yields CDR1 LNHDA and CDR2 SQIVND (reference sequence). The CDR3 DNA reads as TGTGCCAGTAGTATCCCGGGAACTGAAGCTTTCTTT. This translates into CASSIPGTEAFF.

The rearrangement uses TRBV7-9 and TRBJ2-3, with 8 nucleotides matching TRBD2. Germline V CDR1 and CDR2: SEHNR, FQNEAQ (reference sequence). This CDR3 has 14 residues. Trimming cost V 5 bases and J 3 bases; bases outside gene matches: 4. CDR3 bases: TGTGCCAGCAGCCCAGCTAGCGGGACAGATACGCAGTATTTT. This translates into CASSPASGTDTQYF.

The V call is TRBV11-3, the J call TRBJ2-7; unclear D gene. The germline CDR1 and CDR2 sequences are SGHNT and YENEEA. The V end was cut by 5 bases, the J end by 2 bases, with 7 bases between. The CDR3 covers 12 residues. As DNA, the CDR3 is TGTGCCAGCAGCCCTGTGCCCTACGAGCAGTACTTC. Its protein is CASSPVPYEQYF.

To note about this clone: One end of the junction fails to match germline, which may point to a read error. The chain employs TRBV13 and TRBJ2-7, with TRBD2 as a possible D gene (5 bases). CDR1 and CDR2 from the germline V gene are PRHDT and FYEKMQ (reference sequence). The CDR3 has 14 residues. CDR3 bases: TGTGCCAGCAGTTTAGGGAGCAATCCCCTCGAGCAGTACTTC. This codes for CASSLGSNPLEQYF.

J is TRBJ1-1 and V is TRBV5-8; D might be TRBD1 (6 bases). Germline lookup yields CDR1 SGHTS and CDR2 YDEGEE. V lost 8 bases to trimming and J lost 8 bases, with 13 bases between them. The CDR3 covers 11 residues. CDR3 DNA: TGTGCCAGTGCGAGCAGGGGAGAAGCTTTCTTT. Its translation: CASASRGEAFF.

The V gene is TRBV28, the J gene TRBJ1-5; no firm D call. CDR3 length equals 15 residues. V dropped 2 bases and J dropped 7 bases, with 15 bases sitting between them. Germline V gene data show CDR1 as MDHEN and CDR2 as SYDVKM. For the CDR3, the DNA is TGTGCCAGCAGTTTAGGCCCCCCCGTAACCCAGCCCCAGCATTTT. Translated, it gives CASSLGPPVTQPQHF.